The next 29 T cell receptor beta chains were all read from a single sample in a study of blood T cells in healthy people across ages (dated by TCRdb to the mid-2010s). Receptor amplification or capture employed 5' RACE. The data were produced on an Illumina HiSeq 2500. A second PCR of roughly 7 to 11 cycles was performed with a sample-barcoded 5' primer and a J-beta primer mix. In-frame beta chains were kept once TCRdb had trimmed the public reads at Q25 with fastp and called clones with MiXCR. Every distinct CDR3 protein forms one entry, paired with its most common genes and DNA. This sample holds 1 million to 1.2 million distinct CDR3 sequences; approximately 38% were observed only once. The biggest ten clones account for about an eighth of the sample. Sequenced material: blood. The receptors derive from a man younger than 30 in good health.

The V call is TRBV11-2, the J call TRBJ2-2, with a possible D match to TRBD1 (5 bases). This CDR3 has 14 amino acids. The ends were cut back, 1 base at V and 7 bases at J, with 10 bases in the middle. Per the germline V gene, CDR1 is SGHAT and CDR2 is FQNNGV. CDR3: CASSLGMQGGELFF. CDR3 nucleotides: TGTGCCAGCAGCTTAGGGATGCAGGGCGGGGAGCTGTTTTTT.

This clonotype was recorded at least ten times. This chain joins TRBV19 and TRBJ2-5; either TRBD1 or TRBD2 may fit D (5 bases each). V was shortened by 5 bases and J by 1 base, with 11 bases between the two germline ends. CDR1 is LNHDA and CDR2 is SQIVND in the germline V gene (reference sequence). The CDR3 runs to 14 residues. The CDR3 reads CASSGGTVQETQYF. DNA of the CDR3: TGTGCCAGTAGTGGTGGGACGGTCCAAGAGACCCAGTACTTC.

CDR3 DNA sequence: TGCAGCGTTGGTGACAGGTTGAACACTGAAGCTTTCTTT. Translating gives CSVGDRLNTEAFF. The rearrangement joins TRBV29-1 to TRBJ1-1; TRBD1 might be the D (6 bases). From germline, CDR1 is SQVTM and CDR2 ANQGSEA. The CDR3 runs to 13 residues. The V gene lost 4 bases and the J gene lost 0 bases, with 9 bases spanning the gap.

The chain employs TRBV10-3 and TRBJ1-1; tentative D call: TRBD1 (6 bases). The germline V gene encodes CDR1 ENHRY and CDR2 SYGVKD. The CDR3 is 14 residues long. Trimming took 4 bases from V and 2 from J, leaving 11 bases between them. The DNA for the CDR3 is TGTGCCATCAGTGGGGGGACACTAAACACTGAAGCTTTCTTT. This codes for CAISGGTLNTEAFF.

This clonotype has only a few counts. The DNA for the CDR3 is TGTGCCAGCAGCTATATGGGGGGCAACACTGAAGCTTTCTTT. Amino acids: CASSYMGGNTEAFF. The rearrangement joins TRBV6-5 to TRBJ1-1; D might be TRBD1 (6 bases). The CDR3 spans 14 residues. Germline-derived CDR1 and CDR2 are MNHEY and SVGAGI. V lost 6 bases, J lost 2 bases, and 13 bases lay in between.

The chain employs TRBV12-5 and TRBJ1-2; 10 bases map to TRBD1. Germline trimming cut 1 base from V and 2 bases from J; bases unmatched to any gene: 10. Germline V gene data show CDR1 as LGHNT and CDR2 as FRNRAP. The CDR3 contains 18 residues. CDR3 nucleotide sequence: TGTGCTAGTGGTTTGGCCACTGGGACAGGGGACAGGAACTATGGCTACACCTTC. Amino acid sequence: CASGLATGTGDRNYGYTF.

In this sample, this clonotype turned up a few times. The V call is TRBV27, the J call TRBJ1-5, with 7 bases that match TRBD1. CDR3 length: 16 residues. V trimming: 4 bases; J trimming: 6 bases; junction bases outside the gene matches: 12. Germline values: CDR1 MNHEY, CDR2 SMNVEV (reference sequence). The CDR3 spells CASSSIPTGRGQPQHF. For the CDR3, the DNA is TGTGCCAGCAGTTCTATACCGACAGGGAGGGGTCAGCCCCAGCATTTT.

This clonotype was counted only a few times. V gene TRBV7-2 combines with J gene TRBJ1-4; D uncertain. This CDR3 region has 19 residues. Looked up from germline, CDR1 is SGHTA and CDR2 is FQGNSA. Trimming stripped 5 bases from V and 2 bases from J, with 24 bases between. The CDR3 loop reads CASSPRGGVRPKTNEKLFF. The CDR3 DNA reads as TGTGCCAGCAGCCCACGAGGCGGGGTCCGACCCAAGACTAATGAAAAACTGTTTTTT.

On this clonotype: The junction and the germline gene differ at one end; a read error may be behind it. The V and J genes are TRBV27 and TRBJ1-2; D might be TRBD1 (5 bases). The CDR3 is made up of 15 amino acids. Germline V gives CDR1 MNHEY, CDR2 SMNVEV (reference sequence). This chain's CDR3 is CASILKAGGVYGYTF. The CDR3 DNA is TGTGCCAGCATTTTAAAGGCCGGAGGGGTCTATGGCTACACCTTC.

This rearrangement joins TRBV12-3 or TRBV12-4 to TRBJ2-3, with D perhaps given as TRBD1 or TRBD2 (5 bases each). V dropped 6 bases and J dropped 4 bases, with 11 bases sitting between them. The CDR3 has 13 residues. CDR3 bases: TGTGCCAGCAGGAGGGACCACCCAGATACGCAGTATTTT. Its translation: CASRRDHPDTQYF.

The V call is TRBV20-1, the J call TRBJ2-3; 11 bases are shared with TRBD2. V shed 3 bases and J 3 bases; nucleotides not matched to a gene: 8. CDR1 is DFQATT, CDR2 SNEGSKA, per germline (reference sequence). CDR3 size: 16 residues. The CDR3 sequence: CSASVAGGPGTDTQYF. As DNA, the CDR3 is TGCAGTGCTAGCGTAGCGGGAGGGCCAGGGACAGATACGCAGTATTTT.

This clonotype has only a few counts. CDR3 in amino acids: CASSLMALTDTQYF. CDR3 sequence (DNA): TGTGCCAGCAGCTTAATGGCCTTGACAGATACGCAGTATTTT. The chain combines TRBV7-3 with TRBJ2-3; D is uncertain. The CDR3 is made up of 14 amino acids. Germline CDR1 reads SGHTA; CDR2 reads FQGTGA. V dropped 1 base and J dropped 3 bases, with 8 bases sitting between them.

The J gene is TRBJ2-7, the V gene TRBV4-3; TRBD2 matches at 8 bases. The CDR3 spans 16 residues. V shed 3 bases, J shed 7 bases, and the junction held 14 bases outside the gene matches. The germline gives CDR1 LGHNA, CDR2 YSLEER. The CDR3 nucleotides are TGCGCCAGCAGCCATGATCTTGTCCTAGCGGGCAATGAGCAGTACTTC. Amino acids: CASSHDLVLAGNEQYF.

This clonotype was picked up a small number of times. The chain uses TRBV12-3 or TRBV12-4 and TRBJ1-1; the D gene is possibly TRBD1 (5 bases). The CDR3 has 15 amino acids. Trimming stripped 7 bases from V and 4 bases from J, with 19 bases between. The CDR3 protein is CASTLGAGSGTEAFF. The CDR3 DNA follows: TGTGCCAGCACCCTCGGAGCAGGGTCGGGCACTGAAGCTTTCTTT.

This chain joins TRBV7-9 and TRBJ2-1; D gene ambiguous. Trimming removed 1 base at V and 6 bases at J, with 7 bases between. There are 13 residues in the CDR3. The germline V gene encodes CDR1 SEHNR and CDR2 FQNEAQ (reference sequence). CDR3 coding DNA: TGTGCCAGCAGCTTAGAAGACGGCAATGAGCAGTTCTTC. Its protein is CASSLEDGNEQFF.

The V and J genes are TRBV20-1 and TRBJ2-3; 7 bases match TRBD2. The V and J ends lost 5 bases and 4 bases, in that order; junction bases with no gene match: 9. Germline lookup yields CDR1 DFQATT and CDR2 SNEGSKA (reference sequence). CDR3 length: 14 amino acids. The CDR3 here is CSAPQRGPSDTQYF. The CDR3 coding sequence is TGCAGTGCTCCCCAGCGGGGTCCCTCAGATACGCAGTATTTT.

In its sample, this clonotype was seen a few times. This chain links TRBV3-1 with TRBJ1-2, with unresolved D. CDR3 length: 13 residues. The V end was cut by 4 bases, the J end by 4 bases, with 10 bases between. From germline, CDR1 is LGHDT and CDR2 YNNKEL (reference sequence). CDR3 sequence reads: CASSRSLPYGYTF. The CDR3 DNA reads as TGTGCCAGCAGCCGTTCTCTGCCCTATGGCTACACCTTC.

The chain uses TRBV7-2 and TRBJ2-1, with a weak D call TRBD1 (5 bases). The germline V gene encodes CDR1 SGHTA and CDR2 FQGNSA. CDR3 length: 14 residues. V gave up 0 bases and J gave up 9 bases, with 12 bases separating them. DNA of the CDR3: TGTGCCAGCAGCTTAGCCATGGGTAGGGGTGAGCAGTTCTTC. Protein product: CASSLAMGRGEQFF.

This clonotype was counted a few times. DNA for the CDR3: TGTGCCAGCAGTGCAGACATAACCCTTAATGAAAAACTGTTTTTT. It codes for CASSADITLNEKLFF. The chain couples TRBV6-1 to TRBJ1-4; the D is unclear. Germline V CDR1 and CDR2: MNHNS, SASEGT. V gave up 4 bases and J gave up 4 bases, with 13 bases separating them. The CDR3 is 15 residues long.

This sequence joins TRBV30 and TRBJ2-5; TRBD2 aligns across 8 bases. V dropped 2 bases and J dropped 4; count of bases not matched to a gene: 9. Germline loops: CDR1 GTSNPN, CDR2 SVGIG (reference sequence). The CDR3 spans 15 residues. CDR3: CAWSPHVAGPETQYF. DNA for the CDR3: TGTGCCTGGAGTCCACATGTAGCGGGGCCAGAGACCCAGTACTTC. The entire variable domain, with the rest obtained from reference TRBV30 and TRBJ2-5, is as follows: SQTIHQWPATLVQPVGSPLSLECTVEGTSNPNLYWYRQAAGRGLQLLFYSVGIGQISSEVPQNLSASRPQDRQFILSSKKLLLSDSGFYLCAWSPHVAGPETQYFGPGTRLLVL.

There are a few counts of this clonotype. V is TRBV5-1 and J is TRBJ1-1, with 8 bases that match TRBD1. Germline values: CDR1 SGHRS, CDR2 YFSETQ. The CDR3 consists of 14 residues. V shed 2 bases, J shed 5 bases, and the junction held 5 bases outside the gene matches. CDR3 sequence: CASSLDRGITEAFF. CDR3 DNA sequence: TGCGCCAGCAGCTTAGACAGGGGAATAACTGAAGCTTTCTTT.

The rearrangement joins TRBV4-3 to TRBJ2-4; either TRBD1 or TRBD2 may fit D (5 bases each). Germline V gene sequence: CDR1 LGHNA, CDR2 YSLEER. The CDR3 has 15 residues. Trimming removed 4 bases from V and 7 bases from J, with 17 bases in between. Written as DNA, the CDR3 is TGCGCCAGCAGCCCAACTTATCCCGGGACGAACATTCAGTACTTC. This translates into CASSPTYPGTNIQYF.

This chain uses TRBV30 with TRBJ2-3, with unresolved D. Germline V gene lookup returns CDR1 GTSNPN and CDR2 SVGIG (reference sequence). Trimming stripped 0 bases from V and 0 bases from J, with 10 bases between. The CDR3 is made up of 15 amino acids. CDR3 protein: CAWSVLGASTDTQYF. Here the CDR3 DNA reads TGTGCCTGGAGTGTACTTGGTGCTAGCACAGATACGCAGTATTTT.

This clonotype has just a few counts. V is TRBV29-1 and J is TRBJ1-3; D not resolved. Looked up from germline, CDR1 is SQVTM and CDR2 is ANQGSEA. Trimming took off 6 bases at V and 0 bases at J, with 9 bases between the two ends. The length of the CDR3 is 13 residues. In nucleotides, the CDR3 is TGCAGCGTCTCAAGGGTCTCTGGAAACACCATATATTTT. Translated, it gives CSVSRVSGNTIYF.

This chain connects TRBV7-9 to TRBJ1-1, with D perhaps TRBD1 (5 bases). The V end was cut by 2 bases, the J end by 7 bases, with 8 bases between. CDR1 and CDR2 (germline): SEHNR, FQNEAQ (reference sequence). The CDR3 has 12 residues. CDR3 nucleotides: TGTGCCAGCAGCTTACGGGGGAGTGAAGCTTTCTTT. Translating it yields CASSLRGSEAFF.

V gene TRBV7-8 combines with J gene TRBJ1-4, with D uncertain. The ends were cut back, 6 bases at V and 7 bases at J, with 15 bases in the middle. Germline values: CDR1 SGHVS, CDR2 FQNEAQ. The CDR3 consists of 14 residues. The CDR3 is CASSQDTLGEKLFF. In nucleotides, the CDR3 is TGTGCCAGCAGTCAAGACACCCTAGGTGAAAAACTGTTTTTT.

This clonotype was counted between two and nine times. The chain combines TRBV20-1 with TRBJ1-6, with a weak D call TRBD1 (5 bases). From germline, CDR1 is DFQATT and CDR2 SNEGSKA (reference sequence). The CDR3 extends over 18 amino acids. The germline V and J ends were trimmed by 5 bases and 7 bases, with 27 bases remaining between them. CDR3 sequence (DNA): TGCAGTGCTCCAACCCCCGACATATGGGGGGAGGGCAATTCACCCCTCCACTTT. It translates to CSAPTPDIWGEGNSPLHF.

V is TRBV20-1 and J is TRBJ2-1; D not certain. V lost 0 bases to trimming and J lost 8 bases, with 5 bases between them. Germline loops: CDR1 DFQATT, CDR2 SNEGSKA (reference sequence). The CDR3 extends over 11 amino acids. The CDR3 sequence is CSAREHHEQFF. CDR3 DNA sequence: TGCAGTGCTAGAGAACACCATGAGCAGTTCTTC.

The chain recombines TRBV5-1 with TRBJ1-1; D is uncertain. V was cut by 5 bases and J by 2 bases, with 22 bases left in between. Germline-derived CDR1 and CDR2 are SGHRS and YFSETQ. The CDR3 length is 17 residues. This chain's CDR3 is CASRSLIRIPENTEAFF. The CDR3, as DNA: TGCGCCAGCAGGTCTCTGATCCGGATCCCCGAAAACACTGAAGCTTTCTTT.